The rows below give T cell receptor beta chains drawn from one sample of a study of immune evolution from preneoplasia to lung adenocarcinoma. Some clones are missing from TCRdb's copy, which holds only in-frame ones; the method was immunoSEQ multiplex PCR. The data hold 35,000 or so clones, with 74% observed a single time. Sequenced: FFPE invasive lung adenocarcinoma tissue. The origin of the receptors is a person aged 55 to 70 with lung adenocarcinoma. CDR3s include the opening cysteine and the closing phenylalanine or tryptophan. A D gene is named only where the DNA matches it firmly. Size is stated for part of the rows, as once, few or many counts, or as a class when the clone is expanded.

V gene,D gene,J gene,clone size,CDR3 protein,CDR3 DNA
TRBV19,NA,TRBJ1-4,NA,CASSLNRGSEKLFF,TGTGCCAGTAGTTTGAACCGGGGCAGTGAAAAACTGTTTTTT
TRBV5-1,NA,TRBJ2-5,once,CASSFGGNQETQYF,TGCGCCAGCAGCTTTGGCGGGAACCAAGAGACCCAGTACTTC
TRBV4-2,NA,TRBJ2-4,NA,CASSQVGRDNIQYF,TGTGCCAGCAGCCAAGTTGGCAGGGACAACATTCAGTACTTC
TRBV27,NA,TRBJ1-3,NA,CASSLTAGNTIYF,TGTGCCAGCAGTTTAACGGCAGGGAACACCATATATTTT
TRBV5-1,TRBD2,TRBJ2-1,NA,CATRGTSGPNEQFF,TGCGCCACCAGGGGGACTAGCGGCCCCAATGAGCAGTTCTTC
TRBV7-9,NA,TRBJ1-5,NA,CASSPKKRDGSNQPQHF,TGTGCCAGCAGCCCGAAGAAAAGGGACGGTAGCAATCAGCCCCAGCATTTT
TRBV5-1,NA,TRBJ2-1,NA,CASSFLQGPDWGDEQFF,TGCGCCAGCAGTTTTTTACAGGGCCCCGACTGGGGGGATGAGCAGTTCTTC
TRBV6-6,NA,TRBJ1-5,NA,CASSYKDSNQPQHF,TGTGCCAGCAGTTATAAGGATAGCAATCAGCCCCAGCATTTT
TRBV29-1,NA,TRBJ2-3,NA,CSVRAFRSDTQYF,TGCAGCGTCCGAGCGTTTAGGTCAGATACGCAGTATTTT
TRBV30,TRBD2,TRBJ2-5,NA,CAWSGASGIKTQYF,TGTGCCTGGAGTGGGGCTAGCGGGATAAAGACCCAGTACTTC
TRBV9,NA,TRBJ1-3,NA,CASSVGSAGNTIYF,TGTGCCAGCAGCGTAGGGAGTGCCGGAAACACCATATATTTT
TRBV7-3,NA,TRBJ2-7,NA,CASSLNRLSEQYF,TGTGCCAGCAGCTTAAATCGGCTCTCTGAGCAGTACTTC
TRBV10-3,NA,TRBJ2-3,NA,CAISTRWKTDTQYF,TGTGCCATCAGTACTCGGTGGAAGACAGATACGCAGTATTTT
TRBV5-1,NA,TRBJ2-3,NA,CASSPTGTSTDTQYF,TGCGCCAGCAGCCCGACTGGGACTAGCACAGATACGCAGTATTTT
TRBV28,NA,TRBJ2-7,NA,CASSLIGQISSYEQYF,TGTGCCAGCAGTTTAATAGGACAGATAAGCTCCTACGAGCAGTACTTC
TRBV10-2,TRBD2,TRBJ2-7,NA,CASCTGASGRGEQYF,TGCGCCAGCTGCACCGGGGCTAGCGGGAGAGGGGAGCAGTACTTC
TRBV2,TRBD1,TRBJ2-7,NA,CASSGWTGTYEQYF,TGTGCCAGCAGTGGGTGGACAGGTACCTACGAGCAGTACTTC
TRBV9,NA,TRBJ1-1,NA,CASSAPPGLNRGYTEAFF,TGTGCCAGCAGCGCCCCCCCTGGGTTGAATCGCGGATACACTGAAGCTTTCTTT
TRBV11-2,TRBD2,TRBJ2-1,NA,CASSLAGGKSSYNEQFF,TGTGCCAGCAGCTTAGCGGGGGGTAAGAGCTCCTACAATGAGCAGTTCTTC
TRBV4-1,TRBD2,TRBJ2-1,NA,CASSQGASGIYEQFF,TGCGCCAGCAGCCAAGGAGCTAGCGGGATCTATGAGCAGTTCTTC
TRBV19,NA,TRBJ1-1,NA,CASRPNRESEAFF,TGTGCCAGTAGACCAAACAGGGAGAGCGAAGCTTTCTTT
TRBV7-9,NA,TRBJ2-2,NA,CASSLAGWELFF,TGTGCCAGCAGCTTAGCGGGTTGGGAGCTGTTTTTT
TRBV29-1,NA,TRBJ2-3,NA,CSVSPRVDTQYF,TGCAGCGTTTCTCCTCGGGTGGACACGCAGTATTTT
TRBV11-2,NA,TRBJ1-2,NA,CASSLDRQSYGYTF,TGTGCCAGCAGCTTAGATCGCCAGAGCTATGGCTACACCTTC
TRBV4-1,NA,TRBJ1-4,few,CASSHAGSGNEKLFF,TGCGCCAGCAGCCATGCAGGGAGCGGCAATGAAAAACTGTTTTTT
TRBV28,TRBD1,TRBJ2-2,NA,CASSQLPGQGRTGELFF,TGTGCCAGCAGTCAACTACCGGGACAGGGTCGGACCGGGGAGCTGTTTTTT
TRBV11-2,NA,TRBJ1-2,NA,CASSLLAERNYGYTF,TGTGCCAGCAGCTTACTGGCGGAGAGGAACTATGGCTACACCTTC
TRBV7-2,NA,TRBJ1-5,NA,CASSLVRSNQPQHF,TGTGCCAGCAGCTTAGTCAGATCCAATCAGCCCCAGCATTTT
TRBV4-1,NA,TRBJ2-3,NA,CASSHNLANQGGTQYF,TGCGCCAGCAGCCACAATCTAGCGAACCAAGGGGGTACGCAGTATTTT
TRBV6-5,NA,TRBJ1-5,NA,CASRHSNQPQHF,TGTGCCAGCAGACACTCCAATCAGCCCCAGCATTTT
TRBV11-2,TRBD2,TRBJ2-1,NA,CASSPRGRAYNEQFF,TGTGCCAGCAGCCCACGCGGGAGGGCCTACAATGAGCAGTTCTTC
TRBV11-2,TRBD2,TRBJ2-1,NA,CASSLGTSVFEQFF,TGTGCCAGCAGCCTCGGGACTAGTGTCTTTGAGCAGTTCTTC
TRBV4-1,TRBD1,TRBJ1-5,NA,CASSQTGDQPQHF,TGCGCCAGCAGCCAAACAGGGGATCAGCCCCAGCATTTT
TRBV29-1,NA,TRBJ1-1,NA,CSIPPGKNTEAFF,TGCAGCATTCCCCCCGGGAAGAACACTGAAGCTTTCTTT
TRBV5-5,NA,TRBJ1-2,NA,CASSPQTGSNYGYTF,TGTGCCAGCAGCCCCCAGACAGGATCTAACTATGGCTACACCTTC
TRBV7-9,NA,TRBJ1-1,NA,CASSPLQIREAFF,TGTGCCAGCAGCCCCTTGCAGATTCGAGAAGCTTTCTTT
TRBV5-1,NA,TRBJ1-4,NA,CASSVGPVEKLFF,TGCGCCAGCAGCGTTGGCCCAGTCGAAAAACTGTTTTTT
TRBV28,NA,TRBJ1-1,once,CASSSGGGITEAFF,TGTGCCAGCAGTTCGGGAGGGGGGATCACTGAAGCTTTCTTT
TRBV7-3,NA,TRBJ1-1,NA,CASSPGGLTEAFF,TGTGCCAGCAGCCCCGGGGGTTTGACTGAAGCTTTCTTT
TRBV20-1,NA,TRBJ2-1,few,CSASQQIEQFF,TGCAGTGCTAGCCAGCAGATTGAGCAGTTCTTC
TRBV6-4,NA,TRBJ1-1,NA,CASSDPHPNGTGAFF,TGTGCCAGCAGTGACCCTCATCCCAACGGGACGGGCGCTTTCTTT
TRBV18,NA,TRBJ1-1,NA,CASSRGATYTEAFF,TGTGCCAGCTCAAGGGGGGCGACGTACACTGAAGCTTTCTTT